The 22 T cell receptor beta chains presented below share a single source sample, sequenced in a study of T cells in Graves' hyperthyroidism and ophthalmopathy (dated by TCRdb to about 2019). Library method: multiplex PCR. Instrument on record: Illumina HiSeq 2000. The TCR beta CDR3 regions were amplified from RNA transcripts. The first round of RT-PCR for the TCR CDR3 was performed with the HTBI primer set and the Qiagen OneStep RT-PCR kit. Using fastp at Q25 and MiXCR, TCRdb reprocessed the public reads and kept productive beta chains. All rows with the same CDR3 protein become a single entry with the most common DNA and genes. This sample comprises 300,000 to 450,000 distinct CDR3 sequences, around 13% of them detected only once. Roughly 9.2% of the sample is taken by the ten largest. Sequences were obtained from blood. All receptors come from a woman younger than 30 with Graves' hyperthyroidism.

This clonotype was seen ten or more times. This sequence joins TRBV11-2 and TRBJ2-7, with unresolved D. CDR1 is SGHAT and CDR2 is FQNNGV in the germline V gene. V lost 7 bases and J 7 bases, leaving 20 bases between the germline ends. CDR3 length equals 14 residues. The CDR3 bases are TGTGCCAGCACCGAGGACGCCCCCCTGGGGGAGCAGTACTTC. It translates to CASTEDAPLGEQYF.

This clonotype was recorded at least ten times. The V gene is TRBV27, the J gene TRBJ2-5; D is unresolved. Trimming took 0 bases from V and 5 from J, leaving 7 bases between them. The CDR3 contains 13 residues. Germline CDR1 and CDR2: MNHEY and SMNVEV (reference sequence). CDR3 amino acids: CASSLSGLETQYF. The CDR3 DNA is TGTGCCAGCAGTTTATCGGGTCTGGAGACCCAGTACTTC.

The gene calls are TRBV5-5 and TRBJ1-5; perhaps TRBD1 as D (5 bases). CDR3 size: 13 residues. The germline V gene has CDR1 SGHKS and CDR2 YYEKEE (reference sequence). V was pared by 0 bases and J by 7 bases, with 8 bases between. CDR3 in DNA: TGTGCCAGCAGCTTGGCAGGGTGGCAGCCCCAGCATTTT. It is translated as CASSLAGWQPQHF.

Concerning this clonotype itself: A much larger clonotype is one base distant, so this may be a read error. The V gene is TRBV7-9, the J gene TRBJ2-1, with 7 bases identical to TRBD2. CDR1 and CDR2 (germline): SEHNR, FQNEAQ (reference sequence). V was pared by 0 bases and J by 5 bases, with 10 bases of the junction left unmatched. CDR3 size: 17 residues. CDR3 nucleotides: TGTGCCAGCAGCTTAGCGTTTGCTAGCGGTTCCGACAATGAGCAGTTCTTC. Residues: CASSLAFASGSDNEQFF.

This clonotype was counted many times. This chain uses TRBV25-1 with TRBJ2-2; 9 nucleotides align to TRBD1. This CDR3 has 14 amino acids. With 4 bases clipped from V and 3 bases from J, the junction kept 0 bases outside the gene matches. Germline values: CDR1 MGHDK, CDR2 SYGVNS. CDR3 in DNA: TGTGCCAGCAGTGGACAGGGGGACACCGGGGAGCTGTTTTTT. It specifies CASSGQGDTGELFF.

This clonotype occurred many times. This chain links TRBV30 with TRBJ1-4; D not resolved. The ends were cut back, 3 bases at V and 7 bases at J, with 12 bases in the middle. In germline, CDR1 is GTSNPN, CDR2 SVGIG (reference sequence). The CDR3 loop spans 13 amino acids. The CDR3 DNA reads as TGTGCCTGGAGCTCACCCCCCCGTGAAAAACTGTTTTTT. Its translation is CAWSSPPREKLFF.

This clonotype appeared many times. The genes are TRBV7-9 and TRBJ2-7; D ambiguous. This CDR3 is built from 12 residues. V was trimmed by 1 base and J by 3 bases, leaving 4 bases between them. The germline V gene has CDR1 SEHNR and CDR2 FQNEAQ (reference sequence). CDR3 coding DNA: TGTGCCAGCAGCTTAGAGTACTACGAGCAGTACTTC. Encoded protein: CASSLEYYEQYF.

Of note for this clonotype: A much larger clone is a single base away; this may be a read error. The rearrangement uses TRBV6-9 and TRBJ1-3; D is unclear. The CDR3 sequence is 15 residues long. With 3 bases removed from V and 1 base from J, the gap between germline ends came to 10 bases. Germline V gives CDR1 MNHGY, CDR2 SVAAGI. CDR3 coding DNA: TGTGCCAGCAGTTACGGGCAAGCGTCTGGAAACACCATATATTTT. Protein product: CASSYGQASGNTIYF.

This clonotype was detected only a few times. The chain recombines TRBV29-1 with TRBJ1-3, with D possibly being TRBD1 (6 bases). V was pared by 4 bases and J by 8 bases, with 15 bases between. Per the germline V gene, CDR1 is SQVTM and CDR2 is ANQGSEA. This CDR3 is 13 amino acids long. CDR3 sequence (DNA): TGCAGCGTTGCCGGGACACTTGCCGACACCATATATTTT. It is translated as CSVAGTLADTIYF.

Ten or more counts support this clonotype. The CDR3 coding sequence is TGCAGTGCTAGGACAGGCCAGAACACTGAAGCTTTCTTT. This encodes CSARTGQNTEAFF. The rearrangement links TRBV20-1 to TRBJ1-1; D might be TRBD1 (6 bases). With 3 bases removed from V and 1 base from J, the gap between germline ends came to 9 bases. CDR1 DFQATT and CDR2 SNEGSKA come from the germline V gene (reference sequence). The CDR3 loop spans 13 amino acids.

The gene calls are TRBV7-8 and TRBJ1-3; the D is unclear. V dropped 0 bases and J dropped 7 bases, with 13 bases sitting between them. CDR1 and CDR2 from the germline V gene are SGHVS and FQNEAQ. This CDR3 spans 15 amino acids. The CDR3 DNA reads TGTGCCAGCAGCTTAGCAGGAGTTGGTCACAACACCATATATTTT. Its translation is CASSLAGVGHNTIYF.

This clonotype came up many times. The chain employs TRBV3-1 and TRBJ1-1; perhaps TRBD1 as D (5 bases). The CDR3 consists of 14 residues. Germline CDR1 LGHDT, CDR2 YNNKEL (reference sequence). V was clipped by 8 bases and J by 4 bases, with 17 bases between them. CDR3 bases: TGTGCCAGCTACGGCAGGGAAAGGGGCACTGAAGCTTTCTTT. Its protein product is CASYGRERGTEAFF.

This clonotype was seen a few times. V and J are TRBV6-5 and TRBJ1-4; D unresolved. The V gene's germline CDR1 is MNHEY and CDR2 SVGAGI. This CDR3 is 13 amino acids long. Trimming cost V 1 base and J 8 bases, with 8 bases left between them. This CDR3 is CASSYYLTEKLFF. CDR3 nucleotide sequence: TGTGCCAGCAGTTACTACTTGACAGAAAAACTGTTTTTT.

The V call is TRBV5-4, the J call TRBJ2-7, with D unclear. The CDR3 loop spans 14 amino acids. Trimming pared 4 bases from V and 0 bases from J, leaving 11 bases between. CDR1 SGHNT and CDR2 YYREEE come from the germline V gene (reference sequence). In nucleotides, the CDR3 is TGTGCCAGCAGCCCCGGGCCCCGCTCCTACGAGCAGTACTTC. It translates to CASSPGPRSYEQYF.

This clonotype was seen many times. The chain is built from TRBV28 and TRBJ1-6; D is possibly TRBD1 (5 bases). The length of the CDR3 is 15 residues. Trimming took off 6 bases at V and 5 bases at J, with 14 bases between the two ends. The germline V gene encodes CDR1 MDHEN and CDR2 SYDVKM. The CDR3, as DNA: TGTGCCAGCAGCCTCGCCTCAGGGAATAATTCACCCCTCCACTTT. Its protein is CASSLASGNNSPLHF.

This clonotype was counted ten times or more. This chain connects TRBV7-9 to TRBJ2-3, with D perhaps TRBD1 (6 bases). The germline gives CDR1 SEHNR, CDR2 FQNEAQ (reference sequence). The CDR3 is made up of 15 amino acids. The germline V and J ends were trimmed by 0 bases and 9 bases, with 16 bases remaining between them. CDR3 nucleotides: TGTGCCAGCAGCTTAGCCAGGGGACCGGTGGGCACGCAGTATTTT. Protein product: CASSLARGPVGTQYF. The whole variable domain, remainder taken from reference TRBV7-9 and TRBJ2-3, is DTGVSQNPRHKITKRGQNVTFRCDPISEHNRLYWYRQTLGQGPEFLTYFQNEAQLEKSRLLSDRFSAERPKGSFSTLEIQRTEQGDSAMYLCASSLARGPVGTQYFGPGTRLTVL.

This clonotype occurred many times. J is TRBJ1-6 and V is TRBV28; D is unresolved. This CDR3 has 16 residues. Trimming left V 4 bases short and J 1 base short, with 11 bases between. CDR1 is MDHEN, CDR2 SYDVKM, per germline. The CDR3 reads CASSSMHPSYNSPLHF. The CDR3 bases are TGTGCCAGCAGTTCAATGCATCCATCCTATAATTCACCCCTCCACTTT.

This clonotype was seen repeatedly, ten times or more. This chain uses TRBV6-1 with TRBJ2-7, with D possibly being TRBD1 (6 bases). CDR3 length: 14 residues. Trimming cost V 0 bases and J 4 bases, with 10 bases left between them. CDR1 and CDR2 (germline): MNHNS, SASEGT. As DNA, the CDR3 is TGTGCCAGCAGTGAAGCTGGACAGAGATACGAGCAGTACTTC. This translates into CASSEAGQRYEQYF.

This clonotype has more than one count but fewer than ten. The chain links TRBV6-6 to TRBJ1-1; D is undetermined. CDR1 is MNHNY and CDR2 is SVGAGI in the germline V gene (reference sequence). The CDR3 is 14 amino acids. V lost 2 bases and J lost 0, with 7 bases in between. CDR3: CASSYESLNTEAFF. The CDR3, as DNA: TGTGCCAGCAGTTACGAGAGCCTGAACACTGAAGCTTTCTTT.

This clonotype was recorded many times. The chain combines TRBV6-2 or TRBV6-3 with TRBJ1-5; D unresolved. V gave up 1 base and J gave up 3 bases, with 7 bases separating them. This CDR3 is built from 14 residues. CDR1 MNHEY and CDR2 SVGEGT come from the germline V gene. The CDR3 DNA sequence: TGTGCCAGCAGTTACTTGAGCCCCAATCAGCCCCAGCATTTT. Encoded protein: CASSYLSPNQPQHF.

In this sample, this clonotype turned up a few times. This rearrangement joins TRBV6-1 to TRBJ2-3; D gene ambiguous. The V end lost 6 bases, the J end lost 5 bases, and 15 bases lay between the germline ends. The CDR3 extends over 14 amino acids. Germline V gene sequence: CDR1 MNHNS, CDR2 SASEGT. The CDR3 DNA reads TGTGCCAGCAGCCCGAACTTGGGGTTAGATACGCAGTATTTT. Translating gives CASSPNLGLDTQYF.

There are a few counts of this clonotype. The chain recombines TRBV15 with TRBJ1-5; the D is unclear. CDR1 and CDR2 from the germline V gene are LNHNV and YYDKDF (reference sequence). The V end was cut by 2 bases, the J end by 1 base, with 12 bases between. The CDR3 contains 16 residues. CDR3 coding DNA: TGTGCCACCAGCAGAATGGACGGATTAAGCAATCAGCCCCAGCATTTT. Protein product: CATSRMDGLSNQPQHF.